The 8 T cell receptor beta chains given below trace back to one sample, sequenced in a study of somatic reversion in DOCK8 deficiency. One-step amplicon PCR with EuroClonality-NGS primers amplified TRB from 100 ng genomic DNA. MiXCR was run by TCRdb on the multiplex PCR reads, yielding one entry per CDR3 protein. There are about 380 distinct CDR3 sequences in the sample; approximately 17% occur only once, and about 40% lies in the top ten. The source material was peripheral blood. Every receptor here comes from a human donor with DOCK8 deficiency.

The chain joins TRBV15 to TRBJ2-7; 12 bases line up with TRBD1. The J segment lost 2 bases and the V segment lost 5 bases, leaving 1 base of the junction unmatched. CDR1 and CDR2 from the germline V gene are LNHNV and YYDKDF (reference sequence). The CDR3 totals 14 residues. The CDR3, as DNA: TGTGCCACCAGCGGGACAGGGGGCCCCTACGAGCAGTACTTC. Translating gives CATSGTGGPYEQYF. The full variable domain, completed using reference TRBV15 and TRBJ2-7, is DAMVIQNPRYQVTQFGKPVTLSCSQTLNHNVMYWYQQKSSQAPKLLFHYYDKDFNNEADTPDNFQSRRPNTSFCFLDIRSPGLGDTAMYLCATSGTGGPYEQYFGPGTRLTVT.

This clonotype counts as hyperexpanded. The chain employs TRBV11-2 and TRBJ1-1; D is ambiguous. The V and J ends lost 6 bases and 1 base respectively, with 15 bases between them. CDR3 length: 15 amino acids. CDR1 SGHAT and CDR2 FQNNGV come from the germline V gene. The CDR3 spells CASSPTSWQNTEAFF. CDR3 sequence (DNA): TGTGCCAGCAGTCCCACTAGCTGGCAGAACACTGAAGCTTTCTTT.

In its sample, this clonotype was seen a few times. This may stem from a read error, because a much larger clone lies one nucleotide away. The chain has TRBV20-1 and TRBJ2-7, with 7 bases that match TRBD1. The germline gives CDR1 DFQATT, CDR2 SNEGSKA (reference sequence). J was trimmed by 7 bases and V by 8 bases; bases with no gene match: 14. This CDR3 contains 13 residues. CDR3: CSTLTGELEEQYF. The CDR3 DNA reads TGCAGTACTCTTACAGGGGAACTAGAAGAGCAGTACTTC.

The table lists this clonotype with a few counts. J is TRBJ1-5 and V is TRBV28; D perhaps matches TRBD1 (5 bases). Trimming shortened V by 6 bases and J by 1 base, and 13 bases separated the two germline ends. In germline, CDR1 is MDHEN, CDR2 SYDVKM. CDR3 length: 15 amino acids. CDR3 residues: CASRILWGSNQPQHF. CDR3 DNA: TGTGCCAGCAGGATACTGTGGGGGAGCAATCAGCCCCAGCATTTT. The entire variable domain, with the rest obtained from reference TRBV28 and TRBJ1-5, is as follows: DVKVTQSSRYLVKRTGEKVFLECVQDMDHENMFWYRQDPGLGLRLIYFSYDVKMKEKGDIPEGYSVSREKKERFSLILESASTNQTSMYLCASRILWGSNQPQHFGDGTRLSIL.

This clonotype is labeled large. CDR3 protein: CASSLERGDGTPNQPQHF. The CDR3 DNA sequence: TGTGCCAGCAGTTTAGAACGGGGGGACGGGACACCGAATCAGCCCCAGCATTTT. The chain recombines TRBV28 with TRBJ1-5; maybe TRBD1 (6 bases). Germline V gives CDR1 MDHEN, CDR2 SYDVKM. V lost 2 bases and J 4 bases, leaving 21 bases between the germline ends. The CDR3 sequence is 18 residues long.

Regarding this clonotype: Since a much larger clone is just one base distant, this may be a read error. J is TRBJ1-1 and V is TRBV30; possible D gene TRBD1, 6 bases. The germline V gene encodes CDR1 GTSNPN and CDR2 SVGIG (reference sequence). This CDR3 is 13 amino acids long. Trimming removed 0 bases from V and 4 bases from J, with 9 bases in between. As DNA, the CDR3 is TGTGCCTGGAGTGTACGCAGGGGCACTGAAGCTTTCTTT. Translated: CAWSVRRGTEAFF.

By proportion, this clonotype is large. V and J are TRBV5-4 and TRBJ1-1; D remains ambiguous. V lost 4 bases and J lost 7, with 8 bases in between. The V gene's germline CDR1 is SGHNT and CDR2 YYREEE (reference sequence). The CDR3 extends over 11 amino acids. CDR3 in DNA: TGTGCCAGCAGCCGAGAGGATGAAGCTTTCTTT. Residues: CASSREDEAFF.

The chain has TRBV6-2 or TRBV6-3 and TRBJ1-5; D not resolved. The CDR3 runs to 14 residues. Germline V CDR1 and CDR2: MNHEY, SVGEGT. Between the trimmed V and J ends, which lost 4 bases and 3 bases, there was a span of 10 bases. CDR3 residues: CASSSRIPNQPQHF. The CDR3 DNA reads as TGTGCCAGCAGTTCGCGGATACCCAATCAGCCCCAGCATTTT.